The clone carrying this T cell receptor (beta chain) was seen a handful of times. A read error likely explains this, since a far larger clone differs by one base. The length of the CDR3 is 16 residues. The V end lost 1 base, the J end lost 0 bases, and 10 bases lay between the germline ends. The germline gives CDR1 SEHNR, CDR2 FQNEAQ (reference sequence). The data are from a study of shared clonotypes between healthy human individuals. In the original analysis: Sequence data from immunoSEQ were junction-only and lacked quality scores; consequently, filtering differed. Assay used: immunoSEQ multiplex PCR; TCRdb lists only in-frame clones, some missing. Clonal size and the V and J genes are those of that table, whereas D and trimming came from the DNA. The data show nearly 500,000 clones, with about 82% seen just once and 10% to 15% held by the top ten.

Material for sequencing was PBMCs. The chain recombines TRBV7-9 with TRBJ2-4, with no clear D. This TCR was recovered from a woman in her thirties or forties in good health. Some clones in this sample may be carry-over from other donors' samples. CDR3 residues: CASSLGARLAKNIQYF. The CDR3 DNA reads TGTGCCAGCAGCTTAGGGGCAAGGCTAGCCAAAAACATTCAGTACTTC. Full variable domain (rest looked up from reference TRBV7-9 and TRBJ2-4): DTGVSQNPRHKITKRGQNVTFRCDPISEHNRLYWYRQTLGQGPEFLTYFQNEAQLEKSRLLSDRFSAERPKGSFSTLEIQRTEQGDSAMYLCASSLGARLAKNIQYFGAGTRLSVL.